Listed below are T cell receptor beta chains from one sample, sequenced in a study of radiation and T cells in renal cell carcinoma. Generated by immunoSEQ multiplex PCR, the TCRdb table keeps only in-frame clones and is missing some. The sample shows 70,000 to 95,000 clones, 70% to 85% of them seen only once. This sample comprised blood, obtained from a patient whose treatment included radiotherapy and nephrectomy. The receptors shown here come from a man aged 55-75 years with renal cell carcinoma. CDR3s include the opening cysteine and the closing phenylalanine or tryptophan. A D gene is named only where the DNA matches it firmly. Part of the rows lack a size; the others show once, few, many or a class for expanded clones.

V gene	D gene	clone size	J gene	CDR3 DNA	CDR3 protein
TRBV18	TRBD2	-	TRBJ2-1	TGTGCCAGCTCACCTCGTTTAGCGGGAGCCAAGGATGAGCAGTTCTTC	CASSPRLAGAKDEQFF
TRBV7-5	-	-	TRBJ2-7	TGTGCCAGAAAATCATATCTAAGCGAGCAGTACTTC	CARKSYLSEQYF
TRBV28	-	-	TRBJ2-7	TGTGCCAGCAGCCTCGGACAGACCTCCACCGAGCAGTACTTC	CASSLGQTSTEQYF
TRBV9	-	-	TRBJ1-5	TGTGCCAGCAGCCCTCTGGGCCACAGCAATCAGCCCCAGCATTTT	CASSPLGHSNQPQHF
TRBV10-3	TRBD2	-	TRBJ2-7	TGTGCCATCAGTGATCAGGGAGGGGCGGCCTACGAGCAGTACTTC	CAISDQGGAAYEQYF
TRBV10-1	TRBD1	-	TRBJ2-3	TGCGCCAGCAGGGACGGGACAGGGGGCACAGATACGCAGTATTTT	CASRDGTGGTDTQYF
TRBV30	-	-	TRBJ2-1	TGTGCCTGGATTATTAAAGTCGGGAACAAAAATAATGAGCAGTTCTTC	CAWIIKVGNKNNEQFF
TRBV7-7	TRBD1	-	TRBJ2-2	TGTGCCAGCAGCCCGGACAGGGCGAACACCGGGGAGCTGTTTTTT	CASSPDRANTGELFF
TRBV15	TRBD1	-	TRBJ1-4	TGTGCCACCAGCAGGGGGACAGTTAATGAAAAACTGTTTTTT	CATSRGTVNEKLFF
TRBV10-3	-	-	TRBJ1-4	TGTGCCATCAGTGATGCGGGGGCGAGTGAAAAACTGTTTTTT	CAISDAGASEKLFF
TRBV5-4	-	-	TRBJ1-1	TGTGCCAGCAGCTTAATGGGCTTAACTGAAGCTTTCTTT	CASSLMGLTEAFF
TRBV7-8	TRBD1	once	TRBJ1-5	TGTGCCAGCAGCTCGCCCGGGACAGGGTATAATCAGCCCCAGCATTTT	CASSSPGTGYNQPQHF
TRBV5-1	TRBD1	-	TRBJ2-3	TGCGCCAGCAGCTTTTCAGGGGGCGCTGGCACAGATACGCAGTATTTT	CASSFSGGAGTDTQYF
TRBV4-1	TRBD1	-	TRBJ2-7	TGCGCCAGCAGCCAAGAACAGGGGGCTGTGGGGGAGCAGTACTTC	CASSQEQGAVGEQYF
TRBV5-6	-	-	TRBJ2-3	TGTGCCAGCAGCTACGGGCCCACAGATACGCAGTATTTT	CASSYGPTDTQYF
TRBV10-3	TRBD2	-	TRBJ2-1	TGTGCCAGCTGGGCGGGAGGGTTCAATGAGCAGTTCTTC	CASWAGGFNEQFF
TRBV10-2	TRBD2	-	TRBJ2-1	TGCGCCAGCAGCCCACAGCGGGAGGTCTACAATGAGCAGTTCTTC	CASSPQREVYNEQFF
TRBV6-5	-	-	TRBJ2-5	TGTGCCAGCAGTCCCTCTCGAGAGACCCAGTACTTC	CASSPSRETQYF
TRBV28	-	-	TRBJ2-1	TGTGCCAGCAGTCTGCGAGCAACCGGGCAGTTCTTC	CASSLRATGQFF
TRBV10-3	-	-	TRBJ1-2	TGTGCCATCAGTGAGTTAGACCGGGCCCAGGCCCGCGGCTACACCTTC	CAISELDRAQARGYTF
TRBV19	TRBD2	once	TRBJ2-1	TGTGCCAGTACCATAGCCGTGGGACTAGCGGGCCCCTCCTACAATGAGCAGTTCTTC	CASTIAVGLAGPSYNEQFF
TRBV9	-	-	TRBJ2-5	TGTGCCAGCAGCCCCTCCGGGACTCAAGAGACCCAGTACTTC	CASSPSGTQETQYF
TRBV30	-	-	TRBJ2-7	TGTGCCTGGAGGACCGCCGGGACCCTGTCCCCCTACGAGCAGTACTTC	CAWRTAGTLSPYEQYF
TRBV30	-	-	TRBJ2-7	TGTGCCTGGAATGACGGGGGAAACACCTACGAGCAGTACTTC	CAWNDGGNTYEQYF
TRBV2	-	-	TRBJ2-4	TGTGCCAGCAGTGGTCAGGGTGAAAACATTCAGTACTTC	CASSGQGENIQYF
TRBV10-2	TRBD1	-	TRBJ2-3	TGCGCCAGCGGGACAGGGGGATTCACAGATACGCAGTATTTT	CASGTGGFTDTQYF
TRBV5-1	TRBD2	-	TRBJ2-5	TGCGCCAGCAGCCTCCTCTTAGCGGGAGAAGAGACCCAGTACTTC	CASSLLLAGEETQYF
TRBV19	-	-	TRBJ2-2	TGTGCCAGTACCACCCCGGGCCTTTCGACCGGGGAGCTGTTTTTT	CASTTPGLSTGELFF
TRBV6-1	-	-	TRBJ1-1	TGTGCCAGCAAGGAAGGGCAGGGTGTACAGGCTTTCTTT	CASKEGQGVQAFF
TRBV5-8	TRBD2	-	TRBJ2-1	TGTGCCAGCAGCTTGGAGTTTAGCGGGAGGGAGCGAAATGAGCAGTTCTTC	CASSLEFSGRERNEQFF
TRBV5-1	TRBD1	-	TRBJ1-3	TGCGCCAGCAGCTTGGAGGGACAGAATGGAAACACCATATATTTT	CASSLEGQNGNTIYF
TRBV19	TRBD1	-	TRBJ1-2	TGTGCCAGTAGTATGGACAGGTCGCGTAACTATGGCTACACCTTC	CASSMDRSRNYGYTF
TRBV10-1	-	few	TRBJ2-3	TGCGCCAGTATTGCTCGGGAATCCACAGATACGCAGTATTTT	CASIARESTDTQYF
TRBV28	-	-	TRBJ2-1	TGTGCCAGCAGTAGACAGTTTTCCCAATACAATGAGCAGTTCTTC	CASSRQFSQYNEQFF
TRBV4-3	-	-	TRBJ2-7	TGCGCCAGCAGCCAAGATTTCAGAGACTACGAGCAGTACTTC	CASSQDFRDYEQYF
TRBV27	TRBD2	-	TRBJ2-1	TGTGCCAGCCGGCGGGGGGGAGGGCCTATAAATGAGCAGTTCTTC	CASRRGGGPINEQFF
TRBV5-1	-	-	TRBJ2-1	TGCGCCAGCAGCTCCCGGGAGAGGAGAGATGAGCAGTTCTTC	CASSSRERRDEQFF
TRBV11-1	TRBD2	few	TRBJ2-1	TGTGCCAGCAGCCCTAGCGGGAGTGCTAATGAGCAGTTCTTC	CASSPSGSANEQFF
TRBV6-5	-	-	TRBJ2-2	TGTGCCAGCAGTTCCACAAGGGCGGGGGAGCTGTTTTTT	CASSSTRAGELFF
TRBV27	TRBD1	-	TRBJ1-1	TGTGCCAGCAGGGACCGGGACAGGGTGAACACTGAAGCTTTCTTT	CASRDRDRVNTEAFF
TRBV23-1	-	-	TRBJ2-5	TGCGCCAGCACCAACCTAGGTAGGGTTGGAATTTTTCCGCAAGAGACCCAGTACTTC	CASTNLGRVGIFPQETQYF